The source of this T cell receptor beta chain is a study of T cells in Graves' hyperthyroidism and ophthalmopathy. General study findings and limits: Separation of ophthalmopathy from stable hyperthyroidism was achieved by a 13 V-J model.

Authors of the study amplified TCR beta CDR3 regions from RNA transcripts. The TCR CDR3 first-round RT-PCR relied on the HTBI primer set. Via MiXCR, TCRdb re-called the multiplex PCR reads, giving one row per CDR3 protein. The sample shows 750,000 to 900,000 distinct CDR3 sequences, more than 30% of them seen only once. Patients having uncontrolled infection, another autoimmune disease, pregnancy or lactation were not included. V was pared by 6 bases and J by 0 bases, with 5 bases of the junction left unmatched. The CDR3 runs to 14 residues. About this clonotype itself: What it recognizes is unknown. This may stem from a read error, because a much larger clone lies one nucleotide away.

The rearrangement uses TRBV12-3 or TRBV12-4 and TRBJ2-7; TRBD1 agrees at 7 bases. Sequencing was performed on blood. The origin of this receptor is a man aged 18-30 years with Graves' hyperthyroidism. The CDR3 DNA is TGTGCCAGCAGCATGACAGGGACCTCCTACGAGCAGTACTTC. Its protein is CASSMTGTSYEQYF.